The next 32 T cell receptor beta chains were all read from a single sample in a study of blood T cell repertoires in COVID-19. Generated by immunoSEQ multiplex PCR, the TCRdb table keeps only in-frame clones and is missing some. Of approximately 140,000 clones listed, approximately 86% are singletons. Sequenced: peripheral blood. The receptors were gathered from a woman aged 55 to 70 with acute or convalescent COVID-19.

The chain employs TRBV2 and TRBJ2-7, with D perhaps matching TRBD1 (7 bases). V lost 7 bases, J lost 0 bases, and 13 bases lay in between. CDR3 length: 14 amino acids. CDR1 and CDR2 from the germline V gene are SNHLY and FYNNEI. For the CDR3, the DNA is TGTGCCAGCATTGCGCGGGACAGCTCCTACGAGCAGTACTTC. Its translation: CASIARDSSYEQYF.

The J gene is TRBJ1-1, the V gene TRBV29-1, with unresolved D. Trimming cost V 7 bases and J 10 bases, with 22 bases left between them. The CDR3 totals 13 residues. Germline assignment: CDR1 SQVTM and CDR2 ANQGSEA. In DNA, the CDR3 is TGCAGCGCTGGGTCGTCAGGAGGTCTTGGAGCTTTCTTT. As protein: CSAGSSGGLGAFF.

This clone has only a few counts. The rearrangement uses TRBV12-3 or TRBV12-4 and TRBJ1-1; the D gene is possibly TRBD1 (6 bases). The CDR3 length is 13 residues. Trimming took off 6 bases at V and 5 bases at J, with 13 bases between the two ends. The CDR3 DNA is TGTGCCAGCAGAGTGTGGGGGCGGACTGAAGCTTTCTTT. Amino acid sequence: CASRVWGRTEAFF.

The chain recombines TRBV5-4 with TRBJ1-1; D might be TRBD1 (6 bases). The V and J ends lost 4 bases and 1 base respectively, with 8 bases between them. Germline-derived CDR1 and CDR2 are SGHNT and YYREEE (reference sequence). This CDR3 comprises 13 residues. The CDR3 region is CASSPTGNTEAFF. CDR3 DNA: TGTGCCAGCAGCCCGACAGGGAACACTGAAGCTTTCTTT.

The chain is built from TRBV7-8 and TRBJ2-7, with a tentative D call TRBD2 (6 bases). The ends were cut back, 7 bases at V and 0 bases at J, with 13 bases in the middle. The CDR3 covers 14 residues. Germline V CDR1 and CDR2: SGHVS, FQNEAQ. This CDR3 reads CASTNGLFSYEQYF. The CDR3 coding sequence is TGTGCCAGCACCAACGGACTATTCTCCTACGAGCAGTACTTC. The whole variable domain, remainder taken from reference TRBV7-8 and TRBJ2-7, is GAGVSQSPRYKVAKRGQDVALRCDPISGHVSLFWYQQALGQGPEFLTYFQNEAQLDKSGLPSDRFFAERPEGSVSTLKIQRTQQEDSAVYLCASTNGLFSYEQYFGPGTRLTVT.

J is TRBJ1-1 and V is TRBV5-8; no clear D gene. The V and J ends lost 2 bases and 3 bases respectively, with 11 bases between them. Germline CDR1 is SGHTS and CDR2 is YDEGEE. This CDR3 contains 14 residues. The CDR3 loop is CASSFDRGYTEAFF. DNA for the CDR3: TGTGCCAGCAGCTTTGACCGGGGTTACACTGAAGCTTTCTTT.

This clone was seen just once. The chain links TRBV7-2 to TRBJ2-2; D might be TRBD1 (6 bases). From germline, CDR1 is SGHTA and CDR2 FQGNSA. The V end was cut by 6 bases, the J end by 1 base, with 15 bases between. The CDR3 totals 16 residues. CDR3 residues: CASRLRQDLNTGELFF. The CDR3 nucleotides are TGTGCCAGCAGGCTTAGACAGGACTTGAACACCGGGGAGCTGTTTTTT.

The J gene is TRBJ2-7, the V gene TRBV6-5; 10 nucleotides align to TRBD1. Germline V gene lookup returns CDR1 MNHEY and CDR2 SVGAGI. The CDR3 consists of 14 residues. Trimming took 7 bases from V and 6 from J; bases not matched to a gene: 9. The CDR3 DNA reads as TGTGCCAGCACCCCAGGGACAGGGGCAGGCGAGCAGTACTTC. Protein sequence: CASTPGTGAGEQYF.

The CDR3, as DNA: TGTGCCAGCAGGAGCGGACAGGGGCACAATGAAGCTTTCTTT. Translated, it gives CASRSGQGHNEAFF. The chain carries TRBV28 and TRBJ1-1, with 9 bases lining up with TRBD1. The germline V gene encodes CDR1 MDHEN and CDR2 SYDVKM. The CDR3 covers 14 residues. Unmatched junction bases numbered 9, after V lost 6 bases and J lost 7 bases. Full variable domain (remainder filled in from reference TRBV28 and TRBJ1-1): DVKVTQSSRYLVKRTGEKVFLECVQDMDHENMFWYRQDPGLGLRLIYFSYDVKMKEKGDIPEGYSVSREKKERFSLILESASTNQTSMYLCASRSGQGHNEAFFGQGTRLTVV.

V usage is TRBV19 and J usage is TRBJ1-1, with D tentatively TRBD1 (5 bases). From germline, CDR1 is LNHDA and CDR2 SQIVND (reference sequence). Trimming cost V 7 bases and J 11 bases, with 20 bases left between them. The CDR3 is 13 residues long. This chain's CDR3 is CASTLDQGGSAFF. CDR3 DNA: TGTGCCAGTACCCTAGACCAGGGAGGTAGCGCTTTCTTT.

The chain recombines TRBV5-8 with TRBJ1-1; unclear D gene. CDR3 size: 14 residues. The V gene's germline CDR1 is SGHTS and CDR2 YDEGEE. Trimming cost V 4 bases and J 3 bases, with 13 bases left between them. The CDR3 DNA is TGTGCCAGCAGCCTCAGCCCCGGGGACACTGAAGCTTTCTTT. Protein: CASSLSPGDTEAFF.

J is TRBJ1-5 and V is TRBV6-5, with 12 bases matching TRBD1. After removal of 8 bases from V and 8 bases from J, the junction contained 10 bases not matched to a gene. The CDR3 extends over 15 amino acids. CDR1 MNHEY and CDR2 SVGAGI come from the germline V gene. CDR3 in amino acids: CASRPGTGGREPQHF. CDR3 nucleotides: TGTGCCAGCCGTCCTGGGACAGGGGGCCGGGAGCCCCAGCATTTT.

CDR3 in amino acids: CASSLGRPGVAGKLFF. DNA of the CDR3: TGTGCCAGCAGCTTAGGTCGGCCGGGGGTCGCCGGAAAACTGTTTTTT. V usage is TRBV7-2 and J usage is TRBJ1-4; D may be TRBD1 (5 bases). V lost 1 base to trimming and J lost 10 bases, with 19 bases between them. In germline, CDR1 is SGHTA, CDR2 FQGNSA. This CDR3 spans 16 amino acids. The variable domain in full, completed from reference TRBV7-2 and TRBJ1-4, reads GAGVSQSPSNKVTEKGKDVELRCDPISGHTALYWYRQSLGQGLEFLIYFQGNSAPDKSGLPSDRFSAERTGGSVSTLTIQRTQQEDSAVYLCASSLGRPGVAGKLFFGSGTQLSVL.

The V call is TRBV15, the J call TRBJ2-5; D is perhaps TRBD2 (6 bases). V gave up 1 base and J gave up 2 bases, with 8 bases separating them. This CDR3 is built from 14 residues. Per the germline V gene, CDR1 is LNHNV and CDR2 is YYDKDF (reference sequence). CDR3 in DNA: TGTGCCACCAGCAGAGGCGGGACGCAAGAGACCCAGTACTTC. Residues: CATSRGGTQETQYF.

The CDR3 loop reads CASSRRLLAGVENTGELFF. The CDR3 bases are TGCGCCAGCAGCCGAAGATTACTAGCGGGGGTAGAGAACACCGGGGAGCTGTTTTTT. The chain is built from TRBV4-3 and TRBJ2-2; 11 bases agree with TRBD2. This CDR3 is 19 amino acids long. V shed 4 bases and J 1 base; nucleotides not matched to a gene: 11. The germline CDR1 and CDR2 sequences are LGHNA and YSLEER.

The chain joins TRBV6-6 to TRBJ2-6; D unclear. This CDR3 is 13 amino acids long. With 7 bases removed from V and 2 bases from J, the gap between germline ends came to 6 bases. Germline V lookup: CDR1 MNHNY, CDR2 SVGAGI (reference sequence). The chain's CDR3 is CASTSTGANVLTF. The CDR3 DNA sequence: TGTGCCAGCACCAGTACTGGGGCCAACGTCCTGACTTTC.

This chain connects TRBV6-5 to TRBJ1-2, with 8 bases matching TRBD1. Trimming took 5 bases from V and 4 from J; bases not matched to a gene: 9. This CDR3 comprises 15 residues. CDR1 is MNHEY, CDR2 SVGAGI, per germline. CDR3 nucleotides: TGTGCCAGCAGTCGAGGGGCAGGGGGCGGCTATGGCTACACCTTC. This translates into CASSRGAGGGYGYTF.

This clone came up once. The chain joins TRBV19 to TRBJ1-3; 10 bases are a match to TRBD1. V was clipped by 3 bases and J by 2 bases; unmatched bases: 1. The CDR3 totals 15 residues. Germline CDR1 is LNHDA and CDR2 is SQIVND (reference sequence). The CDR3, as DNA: TGTGCCAGTAGTATTGGGACAGGGGCTGGAAACACCATATATTTT. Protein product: CASSIGTGAGNTIYF.

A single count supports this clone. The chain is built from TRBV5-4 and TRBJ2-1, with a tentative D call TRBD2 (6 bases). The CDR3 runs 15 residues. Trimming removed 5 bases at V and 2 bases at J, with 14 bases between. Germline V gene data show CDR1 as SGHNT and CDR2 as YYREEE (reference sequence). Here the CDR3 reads CASSAGGSTYNEQFF. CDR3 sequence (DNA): TGTGCCAGCAGTGCTGGGGGGTCCACCTACAATGAGCAGTTCTTC.

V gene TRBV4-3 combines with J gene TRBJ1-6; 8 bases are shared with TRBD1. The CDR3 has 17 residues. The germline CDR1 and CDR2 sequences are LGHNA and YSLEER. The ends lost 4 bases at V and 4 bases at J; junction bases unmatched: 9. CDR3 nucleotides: TGCGCCAGCAGCCGAGCAGGGGGCACGGGATATAATTCACCCCTCCACTTT. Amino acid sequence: CASSRAGGTGYNSPLHF.

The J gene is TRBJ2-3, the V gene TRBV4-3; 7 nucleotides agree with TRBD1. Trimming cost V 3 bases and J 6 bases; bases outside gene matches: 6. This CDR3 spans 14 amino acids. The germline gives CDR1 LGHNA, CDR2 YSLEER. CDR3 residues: CASSHGQARDTQYF. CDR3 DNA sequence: TGCGCCAGCAGCCACGGACAGGCCAGGGATACGCAGTATTTT.

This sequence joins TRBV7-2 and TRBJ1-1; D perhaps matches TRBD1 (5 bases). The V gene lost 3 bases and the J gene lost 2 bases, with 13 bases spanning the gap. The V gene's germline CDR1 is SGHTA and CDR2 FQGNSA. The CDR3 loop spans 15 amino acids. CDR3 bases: TGTGCCAGCAGCTTGGGGGGACGGGGAAACACTGAAGCTTTCTTT. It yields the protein CASSLGGRGNTEAFF.

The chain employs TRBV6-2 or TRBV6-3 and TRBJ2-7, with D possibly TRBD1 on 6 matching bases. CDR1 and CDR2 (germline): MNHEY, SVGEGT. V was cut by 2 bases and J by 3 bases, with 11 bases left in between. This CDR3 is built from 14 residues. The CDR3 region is CASSYRGIVYEQYF. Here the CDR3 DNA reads TGTGCCAGCAGTTACAGGGGGATCGTCTACGAGCAGTACTTC.

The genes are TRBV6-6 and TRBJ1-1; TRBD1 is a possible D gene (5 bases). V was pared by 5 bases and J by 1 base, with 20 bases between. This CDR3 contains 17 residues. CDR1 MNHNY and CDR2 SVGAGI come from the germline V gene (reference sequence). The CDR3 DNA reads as TGTGCCAGCAGTCCTCGGACATCAGTTTCCTCGAACACTGAAGCTTTCTTT. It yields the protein CASSPRTSVSSNTEAFF.

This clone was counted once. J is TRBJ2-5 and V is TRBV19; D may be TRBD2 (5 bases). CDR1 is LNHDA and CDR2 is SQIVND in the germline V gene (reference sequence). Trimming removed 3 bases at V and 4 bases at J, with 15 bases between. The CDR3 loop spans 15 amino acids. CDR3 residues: CASSMGPGERETQYF. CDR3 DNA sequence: TGTGCCAGTAGTATGGGTCCCGGGGAGAGAGAGACCCAGTACTTC.

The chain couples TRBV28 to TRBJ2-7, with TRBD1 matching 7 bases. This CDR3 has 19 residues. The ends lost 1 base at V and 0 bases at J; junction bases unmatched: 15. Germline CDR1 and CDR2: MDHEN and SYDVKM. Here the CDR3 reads CASSLSTGSERAHSYEQYF. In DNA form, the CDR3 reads TGTGCCAGCAGTTTATCGACAGGGTCCGAACGGGCCCACTCCTACGAGCAGTACTTC.

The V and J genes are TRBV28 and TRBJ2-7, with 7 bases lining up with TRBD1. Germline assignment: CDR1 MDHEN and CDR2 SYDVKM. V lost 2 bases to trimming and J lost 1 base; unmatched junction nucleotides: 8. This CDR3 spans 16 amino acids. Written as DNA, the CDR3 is TGTGCCAGCAGTTTAAGGGAGACAGGGTGGTCCTACGAGCAGTACTTC. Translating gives CASSLRETGWSYEQYF.

In DNA form, the CDR3 reads TGTGCCAGCAGCTTAGGAGGTAGCTACAGGTCCTACAATGAGCAGTTCTTC. Encoded protein: CASSLGGSYRSYNEQFF. The chain joins TRBV7-2 to TRBJ2-1; D is perhaps TRBD1 (5 bases). The CDR3 is 17 amino acids. The germline gives CDR1 SGHTA, CDR2 FQGNSA. Trimming removed 1 base from V and 1 base from J, with 14 bases in between.

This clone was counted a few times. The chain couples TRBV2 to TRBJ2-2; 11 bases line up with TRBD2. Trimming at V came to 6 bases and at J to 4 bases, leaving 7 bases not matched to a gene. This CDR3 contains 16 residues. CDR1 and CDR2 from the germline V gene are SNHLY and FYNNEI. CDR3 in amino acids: CASRGGTSGLTGELFF. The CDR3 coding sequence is TGTGCCAGCAGGGGCGGGACTAGCGGACTCACCGGGGAGCTGTTTTTT.

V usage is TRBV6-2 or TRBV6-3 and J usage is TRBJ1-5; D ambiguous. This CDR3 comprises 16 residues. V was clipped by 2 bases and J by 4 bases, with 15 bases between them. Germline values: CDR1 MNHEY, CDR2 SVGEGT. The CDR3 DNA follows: TGTGCCAGCAGTTACGCGGGTCCGTTCAAGAATCAGCCCCAGCATTTT. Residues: CASSYAGPFKNQPQHF.

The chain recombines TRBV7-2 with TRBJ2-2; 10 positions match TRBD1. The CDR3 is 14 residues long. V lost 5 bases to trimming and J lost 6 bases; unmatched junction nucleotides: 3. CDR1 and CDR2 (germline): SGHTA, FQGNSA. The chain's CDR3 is CASSQDRGAGELFF. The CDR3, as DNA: TGTGCCAGCAGCCAGGACAGGGGGGCCGGGGAGCTGTTTTTT.

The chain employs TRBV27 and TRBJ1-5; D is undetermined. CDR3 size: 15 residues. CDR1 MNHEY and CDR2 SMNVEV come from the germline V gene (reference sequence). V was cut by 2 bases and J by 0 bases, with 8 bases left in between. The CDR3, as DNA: TGTGCCAGCAGTTTAAAACGGGATAGCAATCAGCCCCAGCATTTT. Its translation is CASSLKRDSNQPQHF.